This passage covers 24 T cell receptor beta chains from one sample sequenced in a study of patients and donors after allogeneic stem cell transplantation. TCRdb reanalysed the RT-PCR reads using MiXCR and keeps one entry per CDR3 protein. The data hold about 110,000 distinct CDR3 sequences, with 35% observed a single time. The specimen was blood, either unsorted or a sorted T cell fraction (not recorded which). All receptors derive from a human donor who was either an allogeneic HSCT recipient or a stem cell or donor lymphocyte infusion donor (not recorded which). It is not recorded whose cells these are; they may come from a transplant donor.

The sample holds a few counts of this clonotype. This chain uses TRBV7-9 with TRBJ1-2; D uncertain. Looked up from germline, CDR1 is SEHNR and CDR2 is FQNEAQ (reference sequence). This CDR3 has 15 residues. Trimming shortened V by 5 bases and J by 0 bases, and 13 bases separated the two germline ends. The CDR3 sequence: CASSRTSEANYGYTF. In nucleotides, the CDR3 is TGTGCCAGCAGCCGTACTTCGGAGGCTAACTATGGCTACACCTTC.

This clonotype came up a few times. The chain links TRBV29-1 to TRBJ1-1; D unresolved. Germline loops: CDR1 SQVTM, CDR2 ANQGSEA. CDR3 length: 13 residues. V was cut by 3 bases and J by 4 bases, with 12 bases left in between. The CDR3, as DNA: TGCAGCGTTGATGCGGGCGGCGGCACTGAAGCTTTCTTT. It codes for CSVDAGGGTEAFF.

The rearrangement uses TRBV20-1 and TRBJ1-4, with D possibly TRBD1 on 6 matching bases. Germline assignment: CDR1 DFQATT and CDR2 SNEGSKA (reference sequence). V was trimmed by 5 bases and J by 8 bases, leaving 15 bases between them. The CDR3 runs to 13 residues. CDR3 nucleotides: TGCAGTGCTCGCAGGGGCGCGGAAGAAAAACTGTTTTTT. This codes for CSARRGAEEKLFF.

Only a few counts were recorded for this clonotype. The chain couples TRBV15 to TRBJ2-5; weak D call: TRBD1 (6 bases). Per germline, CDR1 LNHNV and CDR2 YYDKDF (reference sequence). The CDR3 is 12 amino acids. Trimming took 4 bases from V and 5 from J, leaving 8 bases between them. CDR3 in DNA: TGTGCCACCAGCATTCAGGGGGAGACCCAGTACTTC. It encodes CATSIQGETQYF.

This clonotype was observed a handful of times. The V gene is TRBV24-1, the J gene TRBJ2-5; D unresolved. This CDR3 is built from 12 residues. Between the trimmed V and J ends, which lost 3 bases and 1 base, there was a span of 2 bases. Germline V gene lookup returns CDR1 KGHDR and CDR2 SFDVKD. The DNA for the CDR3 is TGTGCCACCAGTGATGTCCAAGAGACCCAGTACTTC. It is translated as CATSDVQETQYF.

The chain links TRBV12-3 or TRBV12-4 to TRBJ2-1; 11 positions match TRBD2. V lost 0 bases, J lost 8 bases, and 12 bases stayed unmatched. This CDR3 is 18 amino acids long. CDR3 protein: CASSLARVTSGSFHEQFF. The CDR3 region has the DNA TGTGCCAGCAGTTTAGCCCGGGTAACTAGCGGGAGTTTTCATGAGCAGTTCTTC.

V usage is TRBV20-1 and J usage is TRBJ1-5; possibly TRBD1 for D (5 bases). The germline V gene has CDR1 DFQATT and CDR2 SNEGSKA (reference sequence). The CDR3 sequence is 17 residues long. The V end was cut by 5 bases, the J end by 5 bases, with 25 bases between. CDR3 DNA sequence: TGCAGTGCTCTAGGCACTATCGGACACCCTCCCCATCAGCCCCAGCATTTT. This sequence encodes CSALGTIGHPPHQPQHF.

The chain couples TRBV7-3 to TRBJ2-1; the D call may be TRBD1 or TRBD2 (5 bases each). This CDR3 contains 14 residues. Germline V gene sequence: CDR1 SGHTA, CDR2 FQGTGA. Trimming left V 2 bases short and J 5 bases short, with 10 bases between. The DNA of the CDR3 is TGTGCCAGCAGCTTACGGGACGACCACAATGAGCAGTTCTTC. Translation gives CASSLRDDHNEQFF.

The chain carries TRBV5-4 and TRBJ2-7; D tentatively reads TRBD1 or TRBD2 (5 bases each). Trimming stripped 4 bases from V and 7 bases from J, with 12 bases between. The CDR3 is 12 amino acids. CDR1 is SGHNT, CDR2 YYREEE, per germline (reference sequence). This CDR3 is CASSPGGTEQYF. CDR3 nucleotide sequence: TGTGCCAGCAGCCCTGGGGGTACGGAGCAGTACTTC.

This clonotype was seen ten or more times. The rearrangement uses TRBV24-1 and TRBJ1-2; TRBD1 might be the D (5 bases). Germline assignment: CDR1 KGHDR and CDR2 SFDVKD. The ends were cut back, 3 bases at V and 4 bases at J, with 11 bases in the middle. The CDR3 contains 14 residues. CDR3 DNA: TGTGCCACCAGTGATCCAACAGGCCCCTATGGCTACACCTTC. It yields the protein CATSDPTGPYGYTF.

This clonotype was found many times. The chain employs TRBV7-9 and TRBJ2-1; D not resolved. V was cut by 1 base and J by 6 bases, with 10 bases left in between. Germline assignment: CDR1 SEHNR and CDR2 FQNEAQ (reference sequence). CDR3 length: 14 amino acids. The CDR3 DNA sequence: TGTGCCAGCAGCTTAGGCCCATACATCAATGAGCAGTTCTTC. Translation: CASSLGPYINEQFF.

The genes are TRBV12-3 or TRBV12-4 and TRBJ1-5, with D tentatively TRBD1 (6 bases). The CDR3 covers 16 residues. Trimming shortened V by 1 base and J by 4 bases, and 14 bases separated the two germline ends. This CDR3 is CASSLGSGVKNQPQHF. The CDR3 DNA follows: TGTGCCAGCAGTTTAGGGTCAGGGGTCAAAAATCAGCCCCAGCATTTT.

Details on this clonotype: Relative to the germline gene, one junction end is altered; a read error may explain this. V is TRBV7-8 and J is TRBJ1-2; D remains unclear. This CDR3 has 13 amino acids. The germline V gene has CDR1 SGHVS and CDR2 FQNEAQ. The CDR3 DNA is TGTGCCAGCAGCTTGTTAGGGTACTATTGCTACACCTTC. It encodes CASSLLGYYCYTF.

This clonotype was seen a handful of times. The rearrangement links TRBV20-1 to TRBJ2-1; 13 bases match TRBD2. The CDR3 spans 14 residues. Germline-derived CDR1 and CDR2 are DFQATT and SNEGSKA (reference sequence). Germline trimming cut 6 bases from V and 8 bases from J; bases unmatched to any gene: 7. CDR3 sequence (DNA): TGCAGTGCCATTCGGACTAGCGGGAGCCATGAGCAGTTCTTC. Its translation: CSAIRTSGSHEQFF.

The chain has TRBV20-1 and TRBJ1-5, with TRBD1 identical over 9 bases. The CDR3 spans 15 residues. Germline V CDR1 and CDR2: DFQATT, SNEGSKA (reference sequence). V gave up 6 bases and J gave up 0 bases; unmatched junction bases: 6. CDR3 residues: CSARGQGYSNQPQHF. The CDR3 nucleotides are TGCAGTGCCCGGGGACAGGGATATAGCAATCAGCCCCAGCATTTT.

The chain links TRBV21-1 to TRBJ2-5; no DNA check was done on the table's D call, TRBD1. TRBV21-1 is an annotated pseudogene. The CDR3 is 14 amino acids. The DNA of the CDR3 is TGTGCCAGCAAGCTCAGGGGGCGCGAAGAGACCCAGTACTTC. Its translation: CASKLRGREETQYF.

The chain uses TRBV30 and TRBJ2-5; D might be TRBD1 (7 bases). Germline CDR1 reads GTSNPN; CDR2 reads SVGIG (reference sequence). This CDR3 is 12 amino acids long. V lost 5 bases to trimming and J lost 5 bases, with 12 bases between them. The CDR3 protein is CAWGGGLETQYF. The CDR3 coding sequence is TGTGCCTGGGGAGGGGGCTTGGAGACCCAGTACTTC.

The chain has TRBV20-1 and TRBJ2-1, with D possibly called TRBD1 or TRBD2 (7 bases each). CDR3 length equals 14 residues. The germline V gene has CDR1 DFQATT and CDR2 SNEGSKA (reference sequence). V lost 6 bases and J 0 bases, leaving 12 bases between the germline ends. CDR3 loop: CSAAGQTSYNEQFF. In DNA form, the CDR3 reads TGCAGTGCAGCGGGACAGACCTCCTACAATGAGCAGTTCTTC.

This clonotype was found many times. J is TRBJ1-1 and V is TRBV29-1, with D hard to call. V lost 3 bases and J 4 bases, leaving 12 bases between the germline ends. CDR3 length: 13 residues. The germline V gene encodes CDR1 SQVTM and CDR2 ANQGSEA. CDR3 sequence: CSVDMGKGTEAFF. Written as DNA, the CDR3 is TGCAGCGTTGATATGGGTAAGGGCACTGAAGCTTTCTTT.

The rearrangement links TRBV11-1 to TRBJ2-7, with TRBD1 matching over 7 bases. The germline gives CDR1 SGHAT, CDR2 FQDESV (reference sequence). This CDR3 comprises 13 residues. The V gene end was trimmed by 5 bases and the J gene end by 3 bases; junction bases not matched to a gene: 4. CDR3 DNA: TGTGCCAGCAGCCTCTGGGACAGCTACGAGCAGTACTTC. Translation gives CASSLWDSYEQYF.

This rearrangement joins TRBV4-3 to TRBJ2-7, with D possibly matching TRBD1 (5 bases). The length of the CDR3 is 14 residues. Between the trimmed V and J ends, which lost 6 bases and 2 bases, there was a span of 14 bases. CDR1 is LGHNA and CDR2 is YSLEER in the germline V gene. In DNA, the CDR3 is TGCGCCAGCAGTCAGTATACAGGAACCTACGAGCAGTACTTC. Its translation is CASSQYTGTYEQYF.

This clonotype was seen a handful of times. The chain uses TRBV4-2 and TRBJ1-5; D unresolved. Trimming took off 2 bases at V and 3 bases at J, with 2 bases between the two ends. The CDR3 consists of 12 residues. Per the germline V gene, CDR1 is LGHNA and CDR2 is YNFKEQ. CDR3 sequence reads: CASSQYNQPQHF. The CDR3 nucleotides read TGTGCCAGCAGCCAATACAATCAGCCCCAGCATTTT.

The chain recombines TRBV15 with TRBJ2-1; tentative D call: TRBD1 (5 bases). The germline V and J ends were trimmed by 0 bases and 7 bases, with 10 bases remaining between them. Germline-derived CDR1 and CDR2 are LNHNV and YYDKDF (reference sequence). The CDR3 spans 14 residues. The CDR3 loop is CATSRDGATNEQFF. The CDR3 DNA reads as TGTGCCACCAGCAGAGATGGGGCTACAAATGAGCAGTTCTTC.

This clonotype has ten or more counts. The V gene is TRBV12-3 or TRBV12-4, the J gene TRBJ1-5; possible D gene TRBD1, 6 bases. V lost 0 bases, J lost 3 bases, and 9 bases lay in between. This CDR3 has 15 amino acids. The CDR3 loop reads CASSLAGTTNQPQHF. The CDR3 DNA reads TGTGCCAGCAGTTTAGCCGGGACAACCAATCAGCCCCAGCATTTT.